The 28 T cell receptor beta chains below all came from one sample that was sequenced in a study of OX40 agonist ivuxolimab in advanced cancers. Sequencing was performed with immunoSEQ multiplex PCR; in TCRdb, only in-frame clones are kept and a portion is missing. The sample carries about 37,000 clones, 87% recorded once. The sample in question was CD4+ or CD8+ T cells sorted from blood, obtained in a trial of the OX40 agonist ivuxolimab. The receptors were gathered from an adult with an advanced solid tumor such as melanoma, head and neck, liver or kidney cancer.

The V and J genes are TRBV2 and TRBJ1-1; D not certain. The germline V gene has CDR1 SNHLY and CDR2 FYNNEI. The V gene lost 8 bases and the J gene lost 1 base, with 11 bases spanning the gap. The CDR3 is made up of 13 amino acids. The CDR3 DNA is TGTGCCAGCTTCCCCGACCAGAACACTGAAGCTTTCTTT. It specifies CASFPDQNTEAFF.

This clone turned up a few times. V and J are TRBV7-9 and TRBJ2-1; TRBD1 agrees at 8 bases. With V trimmed by 5 bases and J by 7 bases, 10 bases remained unmatched. In germline, CDR1 is SEHNR, CDR2 FQNEAQ (reference sequence). The length of the CDR3 is 15 residues. In DNA, the CDR3 is TGTGCCAGCAGCCCAGAACCGACAGGGGCGAATGAGCAGTTCTTC. Its protein is CASSPEPTGANEQFF.

The rearrangement links TRBV19 to TRBJ2-1, with 16 positions matching TRBD2. CDR1 LNHDA and CDR2 SQIVND come from the germline V gene (reference sequence). J lost 7 bases, V lost 5 bases, and 8 bases had no gene match. The CDR3 has 17 residues. The CDR3 DNA reads as TGTGCCAGTAGTTTCGGGACTAGCGGGAGGGCCGGGAATGAGCAGTTCTTC. This encodes CASSFGTSGRAGNEQFF. The variable domain in full, completed from reference TRBV19 and TRBJ2-1, reads DGGITQSPKYLFRKEGQNVTLSCEQNLNHDAMYWYRQDPGQGLRLIYYSQIVNDFQKGDIAEGYSVSREKKESFPLTVTSAQKNPTAFYLCASSFGTSGRAGNEQFFGPGTRLTVL.

The genes are TRBV27 and TRBJ2-6; D remains unclear. There are 13 residues in the CDR3. Trimming cost V 2 bases and J 3 bases, with 2 bases left between them. CDR1 is MNHEY, CDR2 SMNVEV, per germline (reference sequence). The DNA of the CDR3 is TGTGCCAGCAGTTTAGGTGGGGCCAACGTCCTGACTTTC. This codes for CASSLGGANVLTF.

The CDR3 protein is CASSETLPGRVTGELFF. Written as DNA, the CDR3 is TGTGCCAGCAGTGAAACCTTGCCAGGGAGGGTGACCGGGGAGCTGTTTTTT. This chain links TRBV25-1 with TRBJ2-2; 7 bases match TRBD2. The germline gives CDR1 MGHDK, CDR2 SYGVNS. V was pared by 2 bases and J by 5 bases, with 11 bases of the junction left unmatched. The CDR3 is made up of 17 amino acids.

The chain has TRBV10-3 and TRBJ2-5, with D perhaps TRBD2 (5 bases). Trimming pared 5 bases from V and 7 bases from J, leaving 14 bases between. Germline CDR1 ENHRY, CDR2 SYGVKD. The CDR3 contains 13 residues. CDR3 nucleotides: TGTGCCATCAGTAGAGGGCTAGATGGGACCCAGTACTTC. This translates into CAISRGLDGTQYF.

The chain employs TRBV28 and TRBJ2-5; D call uncertain. Trimming pared 6 bases from V and 3 bases from J, leaving 11 bases between. This CDR3 spans 13 amino acids. The germline V gene encodes CDR1 MDHEN and CDR2 SYDVKM. The CDR3 region has the DNA TGTGCCAGCAGACCCCGAGGAGAAGAGACCCAGTACTTC. It is translated as CASRPRGEETQYF.

The chain carries TRBV19 and TRBJ2-7, with D maybe TRBD2 (5 bases). V was shortened by 8 bases and J by 2 bases, with 13 bases between the two germline ends. Germline assignment: CDR1 LNHDA and CDR2 SQIVND (reference sequence). CDR3 length: 13 residues. CDR3 DNA: TGTGCCAGTTCCTCGGGATGGCCCTACGAGCAGTACTTC. Amino acids: CASSSGWPYEQYF.

The chain couples TRBV11-3 to TRBJ2-1; 7 bases map to TRBD2. V trimming: 0 bases; J trimming: 0 bases; junction bases outside the gene matches: 2. Germline lookup yields CDR1 SGHNT and CDR2 YENEEA. The CDR3 runs to 16 residues. CDR3 amino acids: CASSLDGGGSYNEQFF. In DNA, the CDR3 is TGTGCCAGCAGCTTAGATGGGGGGGGCTCCTACAATGAGCAGTTCTTC.

This chain connects TRBV6-1 to TRBJ2-3; D is undetermined. Trimming stripped 6 bases from V and 7 bases from J, with 11 bases between. The CDR3 loop spans 12 amino acids. Germline V gene sequence: CDR1 MNHNS, CDR2 SASEGT. The CDR3, as DNA: TGTGCCAGCAGGCTTGACTTACATACGCAGTATTTT. Its protein product is CASRLDLHTQYF.

J is TRBJ2-5 and V is TRBV10-3; 12 nucleotides align to TRBD2. CDR1 ENHRY and CDR2 SYGVKD come from the germline V gene. The junction had 8 bases not matched to a gene; V was cut back by 10 bases and J by 5 bases. CDR3 length equals 14 residues. CDR3 coding DNA: TGTGCCACCAGAGGACTAGCGGGGTCGGAGACCCAGTACTTC. Protein sequence: CATRGLAGSETQYF.

The chain is built from TRBV30 and TRBJ2-7; D uncertain. The CDR3 extends over 13 amino acids. In germline, CDR1 is GTSNPN, CDR2 SVGIG (reference sequence). V lost 4 bases to trimming and J lost 0 bases, with 10 bases between them. CDR3 amino acids: CAWKNVISYEQYF. The DNA for the CDR3 is TGTGCCTGGAAAAATGTAATCTCCTACGAGCAGTACTTC.

The chain couples TRBV2 to TRBJ2-3; D ambiguous. In germline, CDR1 is SNHLY, CDR2 FYNNEI. This CDR3 region has 12 residues. Trimming left V 1 base short and J 4 bases short, with 3 bases between. CDR3 nucleotides: TGTGCCAGCAGTGAAGAGGCAGATACGCAGTATTTT. The encoded protein is CASSEEADTQYF.

V is TRBV7-7 and J is TRBJ2-5, with D possibly called TRBD1 or TRBD2 (5 bases each). The CDR3 extends over 14 amino acids. V shed 6 bases and J shed 3 bases, with 14 bases lying between them. Looked up from germline, CDR1 is SSHAT and CDR2 is FNYEAQ (reference sequence). Written as DNA, the CDR3 is TGTGCCAGCAGACCCGGGACGCATGAAGAGACCCAGTACTTC. Translating it yields CASRPGTHEETQYF. Full variable domain (outside the CDR3, taken from reference TRBV7-7 and TRBJ2-5): GAGVSQSPRYKVTKRGQDVTLRCDPISSHATLYWYQQALGQGPEFLTYFNYEAQPDKSGLPSDRFSAERPEGSISTLTIQRTEQRDSAMYRCASRPGTHEETQYFGPGTRLLVL.

The V gene is TRBV6-5, the J gene TRBJ1-5, with D possibly TRBD1 on 6 matching bases. Germline CDR1 and CDR2: MNHEY and SVGAGI. CDR3 length: 15 amino acids. With 4 bases removed from V and 0 bases from J, the gap between germline ends came to 10 bases. CDR3 nucleotide sequence: TGTGCCAGCAGTTTCAACAGGGTTAGCAATCAGCCCCAGCATTTT. Protein sequence: CASSFNRVSNQPQHF.

V usage is TRBV11-3 and J usage is TRBJ2-1; the D gene is possibly TRBD1 (5 bases). Trimming cost V 5 bases and J 9 bases, with 14 bases left between them. Germline V gene lookup returns CDR1 SGHNT and CDR2 YENEEA. There are 13 residues in the CDR3. Here the CDR3 reads CASSPDSLGEQFF. The CDR3 DNA follows: TGTGCCAGCAGCCCCGACAGCTTAGGTGAGCAGTTCTTC.

The chain joins TRBV6-1 to TRBJ1-4; 7 bases align to TRBD1. The V and J ends lost 3 bases and 7 bases, in that order; junction bases with no gene match: 5. CDR1 and CDR2 (germline): MNHNS, SASEGT. CDR3 length: 14 amino acids. Here the CDR3 reads CASSDPQGSEKLFF. The CDR3, as DNA: TGTGCCAGCAGTGATCCACAGGGGAGTGAAAAACTGTTTTTT.

This clone has a handful of counts. This chain uses TRBV18 with TRBJ2-7; 9 positions agree with TRBD1. Germline trimming cut 6 bases from V and 5 bases from J; bases unmatched to any gene: 5. This CDR3 has 13 residues. Per the germline V gene, CDR1 is KGHSH and CDR2 is LQKENI. CDR3 in amino acids: CASSATGGNEQYF. CDR3 sequence (DNA): TGTGCCAGCTCGGCAACAGGGGGCAACGAGCAGTACTTC.

This chain links TRBV5-4 with TRBJ2-3; TRBD2 matches at 8 bases. The CDR3 is 16 amino acids. In germline, CDR1 is SGHNT, CDR2 YYREEE (reference sequence). V lost 4 bases, J lost 0 bases, and 7 bases stayed unmatched. The CDR3 reads CASSAGLASSTDTQYF. The CDR3 DNA sequence: TGTGCCAGCAGCGCAGGACTAGCCTCTAGCACAGATACGCAGTATTTT.

This clone occurred a few times. This chain links TRBV5-8 with TRBJ1-6, with no clear D. The germline V and J ends were trimmed by 4 bases and 2 bases, with 16 bases remaining between them. CDR3 size: 17 residues. Germline V gene data show CDR1 as SGHTS and CDR2 as YDEGEE. The CDR3 here is CASSQIFTRAYNSPLHF. CDR3 in DNA: TGTGCCAGCAGCCAGATCTTTACCCGGGCCTATAATTCACCCCTCCACTTT.

The chain couples TRBV10-2 to TRBJ2-3, with D possibly matching TRBD2 (5 bases). V lost 3 bases and J 2 bases, leaving 9 bases between the germline ends. Germline values: CDR1 WSHSY, CDR2 SAAADI. The CDR3 covers 14 residues. In DNA, the CDR3 is TGCGCCAGCAGTGATCGGGGTTACACAGATACGCAGTATTTT. Amino acids: CASSDRGYTDTQYF.

This rearrangement joins TRBV5-4 to TRBJ2-3; TRBD2 is a possible D gene (6 bases). Germline CDR1 SGHNT, CDR2 YYREEE (reference sequence). This CDR3 is built from 14 residues. Trimming left V 0 bases short and J 8 bases short, with 13 bases between. The CDR3 DNA reads TGTGCCAGCAGCTTGGCCACTCCGCGGGGTACGCAGTATTTT. This gives the protein CASSLATPRGTQYF.

The genes are TRBV2 and TRBJ1-6; TRBD1 agrees at 9 bases. After removal of 8 bases from V and 8 bases from J, the junction contained 4 bases not matched to a gene. Per germline, CDR1 SNHLY and CDR2 FYNNEI. CDR3 length: 13 amino acids. The CDR3 DNA reads TGTGCCAGCCACAGGGGGCTTGATTCACCCCTCCACTTT. Its protein is CASHRGLDSPLHF.

The rearrangement joins TRBV4-1 to TRBJ2-3; 7 nucleotides agree with TRBD2. The CDR3 consists of 14 residues. With 3 bases clipped from V and 6 bases from J, the junction kept 6 bases outside the gene matches. Looked up from germline, CDR1 is MGHRA and CDR2 is YSYEKL. The CDR3 region is CASSQVTSEDTQYF. The CDR3 DNA reads as TGCGCCAGCAGCCAGGTTACTAGCGAGGATACGCAGTATTTT.

Only a few counts were recorded for this clone. This sequence joins TRBV4-1 and TRBJ1-2; D is ambiguous. V lost 4 bases to trimming and J lost 6 bases, with 3 bases between them. Germline lookup yields CDR1 MGHRA and CDR2 YSYEKL. This CDR3 region has 10 residues. Here the CDR3 reads CASSRDGYTF. The CDR3 DNA follows: TGCGCCAGCAGCCGCGATGGCTACACCTTC.

This chain uses TRBV5-6 with TRBJ2-3; 16 bases map to TRBD2. This CDR3 has 17 residues. V was clipped by 3 bases and J by 2 bases; unmatched bases: 3. Per the germline V gene, CDR1 is SGHDT and CDR2 is YYEEEE. CDR3 sequence reads: CASSSGLAGGYTDTQYF. The CDR3 DNA reads TGTGCCAGCAGCTCGGGACTAGCGGGAGGGTACACAGATACGCAGTATTTT. Full variable domain (rest looked up from reference TRBV5-6 and TRBJ2-3): DAGVTQSPTHLIKTRGQQVTLRCSPKSGHDTVSWYQQALGQGPQFIFQYYEEEERQRGNFPDRFSGHQFPNYSSELNVNALLLGDSALYLCASSSGLAGGYTDTQYFGPGTRLTVL.

The chain joins TRBV5-1 to TRBJ2-5; D unresolved. The V and J ends lost 7 bases and 2 bases respectively, with 6 bases between them. Germline V CDR1 and CDR2: SGHRS, YFSETQ. This CDR3 spans 11 amino acids. CDR3 bases: TGCGCCAGCTCCGTGCAAGAGACCCAGTACTTC. This sequence encodes CASSVQETQYF.

V is TRBV5-4 and J is TRBJ1-3; possibly TRBD1 for D (5 bases). This CDR3 has 15 residues. Looked up from germline, CDR1 is SGHNT and CDR2 is YYREEE (reference sequence). The germline V and J ends were trimmed by 1 base and 2 bases, with 10 bases remaining between them. CDR3 in amino acids: CASSLNQGAGNTIYF. For the CDR3, the DNA is TGTGCCAGCAGCTTGAATCAGGGTGCTGGAAACACCATATATTTT. Based on the CDR3 plus reference TRBV5-4 and TRBJ1-3, the full variable domain is ETGVTQSPTHLIKTRGQQVTLRCSSQSGHNTVSWYQQALGQGPQFIFQYYREEENGRGNFPPRFSGLQFPNYSSELNVNALELDDSALYLCASSLNQGAGNTIYFGEGSWLTVV.